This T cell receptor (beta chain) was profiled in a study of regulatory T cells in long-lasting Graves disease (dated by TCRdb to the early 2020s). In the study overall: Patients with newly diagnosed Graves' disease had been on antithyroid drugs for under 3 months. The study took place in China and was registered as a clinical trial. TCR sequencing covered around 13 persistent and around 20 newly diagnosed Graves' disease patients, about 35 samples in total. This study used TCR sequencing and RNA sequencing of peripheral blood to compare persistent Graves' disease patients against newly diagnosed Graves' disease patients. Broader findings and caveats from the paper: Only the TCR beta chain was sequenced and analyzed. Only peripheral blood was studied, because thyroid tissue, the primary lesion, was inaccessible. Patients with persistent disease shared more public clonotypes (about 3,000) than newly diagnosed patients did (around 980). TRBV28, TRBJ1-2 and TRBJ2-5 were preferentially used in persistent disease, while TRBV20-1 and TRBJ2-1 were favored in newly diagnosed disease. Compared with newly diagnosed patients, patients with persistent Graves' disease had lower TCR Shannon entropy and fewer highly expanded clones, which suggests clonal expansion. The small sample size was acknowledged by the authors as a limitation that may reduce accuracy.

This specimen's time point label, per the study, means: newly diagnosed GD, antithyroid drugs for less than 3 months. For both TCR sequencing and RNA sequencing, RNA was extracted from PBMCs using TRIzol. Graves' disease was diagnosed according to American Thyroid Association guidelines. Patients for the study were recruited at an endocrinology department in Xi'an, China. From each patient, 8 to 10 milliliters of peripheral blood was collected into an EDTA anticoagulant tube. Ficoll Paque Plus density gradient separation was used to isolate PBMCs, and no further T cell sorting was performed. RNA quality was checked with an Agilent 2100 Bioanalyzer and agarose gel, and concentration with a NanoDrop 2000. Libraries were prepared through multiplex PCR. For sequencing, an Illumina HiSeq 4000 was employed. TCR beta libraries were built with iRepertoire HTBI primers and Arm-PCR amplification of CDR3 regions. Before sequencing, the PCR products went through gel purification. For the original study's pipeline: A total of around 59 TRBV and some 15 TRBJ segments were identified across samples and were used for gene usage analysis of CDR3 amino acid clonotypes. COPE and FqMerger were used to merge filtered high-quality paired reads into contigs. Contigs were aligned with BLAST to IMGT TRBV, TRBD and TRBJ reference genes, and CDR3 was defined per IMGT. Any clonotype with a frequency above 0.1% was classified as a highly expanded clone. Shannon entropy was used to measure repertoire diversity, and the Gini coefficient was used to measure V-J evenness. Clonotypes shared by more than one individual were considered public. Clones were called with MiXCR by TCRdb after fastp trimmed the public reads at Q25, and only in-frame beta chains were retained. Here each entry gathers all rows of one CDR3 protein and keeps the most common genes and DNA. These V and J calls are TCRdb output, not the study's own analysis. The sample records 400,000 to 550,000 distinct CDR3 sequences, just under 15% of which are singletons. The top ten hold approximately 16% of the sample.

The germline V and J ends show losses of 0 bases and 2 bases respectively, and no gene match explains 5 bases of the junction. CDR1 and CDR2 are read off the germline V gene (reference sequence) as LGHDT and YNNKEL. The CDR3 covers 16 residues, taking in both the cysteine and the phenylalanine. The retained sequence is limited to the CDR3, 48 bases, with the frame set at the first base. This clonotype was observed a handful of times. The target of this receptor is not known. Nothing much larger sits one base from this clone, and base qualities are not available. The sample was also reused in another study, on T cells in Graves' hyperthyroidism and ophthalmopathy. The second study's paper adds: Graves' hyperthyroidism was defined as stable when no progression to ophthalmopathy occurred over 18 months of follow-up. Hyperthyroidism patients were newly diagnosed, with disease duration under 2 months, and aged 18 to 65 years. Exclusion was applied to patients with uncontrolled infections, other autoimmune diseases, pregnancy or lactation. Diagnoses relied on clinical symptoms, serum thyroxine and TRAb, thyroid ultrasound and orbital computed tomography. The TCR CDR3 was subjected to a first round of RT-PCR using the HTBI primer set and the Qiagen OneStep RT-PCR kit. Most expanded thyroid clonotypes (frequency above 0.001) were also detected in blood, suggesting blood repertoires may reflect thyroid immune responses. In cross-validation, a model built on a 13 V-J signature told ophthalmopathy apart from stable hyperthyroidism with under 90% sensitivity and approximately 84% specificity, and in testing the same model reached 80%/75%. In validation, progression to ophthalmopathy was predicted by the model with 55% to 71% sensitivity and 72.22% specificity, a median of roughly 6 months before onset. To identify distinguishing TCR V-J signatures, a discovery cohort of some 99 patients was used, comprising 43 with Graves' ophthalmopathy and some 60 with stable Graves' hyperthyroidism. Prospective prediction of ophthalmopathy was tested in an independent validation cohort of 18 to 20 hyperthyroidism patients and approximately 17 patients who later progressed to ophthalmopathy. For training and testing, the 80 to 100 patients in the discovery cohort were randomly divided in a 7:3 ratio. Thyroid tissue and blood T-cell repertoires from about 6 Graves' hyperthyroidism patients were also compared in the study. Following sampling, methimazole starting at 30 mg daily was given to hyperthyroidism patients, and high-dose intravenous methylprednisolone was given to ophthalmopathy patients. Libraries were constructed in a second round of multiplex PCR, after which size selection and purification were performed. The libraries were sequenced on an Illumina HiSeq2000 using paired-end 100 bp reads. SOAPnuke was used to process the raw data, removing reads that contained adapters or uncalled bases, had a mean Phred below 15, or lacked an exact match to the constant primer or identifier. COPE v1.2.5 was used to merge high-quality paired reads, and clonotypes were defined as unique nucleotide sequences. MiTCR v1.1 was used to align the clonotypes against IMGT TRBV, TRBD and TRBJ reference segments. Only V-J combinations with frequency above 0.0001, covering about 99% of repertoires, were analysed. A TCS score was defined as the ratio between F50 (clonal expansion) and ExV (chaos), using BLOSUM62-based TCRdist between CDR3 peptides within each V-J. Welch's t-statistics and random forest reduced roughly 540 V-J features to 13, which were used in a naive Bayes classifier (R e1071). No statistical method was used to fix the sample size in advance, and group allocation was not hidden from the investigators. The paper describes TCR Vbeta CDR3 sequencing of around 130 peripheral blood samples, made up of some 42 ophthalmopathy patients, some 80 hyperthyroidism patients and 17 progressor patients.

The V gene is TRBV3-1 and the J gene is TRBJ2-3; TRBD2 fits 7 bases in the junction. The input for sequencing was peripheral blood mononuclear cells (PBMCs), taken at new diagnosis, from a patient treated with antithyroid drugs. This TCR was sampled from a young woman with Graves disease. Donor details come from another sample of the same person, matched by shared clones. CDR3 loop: CASSQEFAGDTDTQYF. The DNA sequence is TGTGCCAGCAGCCAAGAGTTTGCGGGAGACACAGATACGCAGTATTTT.